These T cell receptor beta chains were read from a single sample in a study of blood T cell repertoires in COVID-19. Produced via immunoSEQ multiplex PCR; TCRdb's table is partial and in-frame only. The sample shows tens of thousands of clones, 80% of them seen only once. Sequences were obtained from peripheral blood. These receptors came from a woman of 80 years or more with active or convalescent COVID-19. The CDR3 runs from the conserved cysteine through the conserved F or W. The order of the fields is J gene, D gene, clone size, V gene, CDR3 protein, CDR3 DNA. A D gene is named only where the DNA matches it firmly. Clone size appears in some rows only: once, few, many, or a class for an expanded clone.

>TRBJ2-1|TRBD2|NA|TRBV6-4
CASSELAGGGYNEQFF
TGTGCCAGCAGTGAGCTAGCGGGGGGGGGATACAATGAGCAGTTCTTC
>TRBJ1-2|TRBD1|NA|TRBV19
CASSRQGSGGYTF
TGTGCCAGTAGTAGACAGGGAAGCGGTGGCTACACCTTC
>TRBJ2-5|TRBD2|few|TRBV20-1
CSASTGGAYQETQYF
TGCAGTGCTAGTACGGGGGGGGCGTACCAAGAGACCCAGTACTTC
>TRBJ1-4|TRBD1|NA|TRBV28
CASRAGGTNEKLFF
TGTGCCAGCAGGGCAGGGGGCACTAATGAAAAACTGTTTTTT
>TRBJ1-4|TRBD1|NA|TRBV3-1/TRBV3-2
CASSLRVGQGNEKLFF
TGTGCCAGCAGCCTAAGAGTTGGACAGGGTAATGAAAAACTGTTTTTT
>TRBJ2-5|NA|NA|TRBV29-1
CSVRTQQETQYF
TGCAGCGTTCGGACACAACAAGAGACCCAGTACTTC
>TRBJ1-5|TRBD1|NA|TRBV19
CASSDRGHQPQHF
TGTGCCAGTTCGGACAGGGGCCATCAGCCCCAGCATTTT
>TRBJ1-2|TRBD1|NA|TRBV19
CASSLDRGYGYTF
TGTGCCAGTAGTCTCGACAGGGGCTATGGCTACACCTTC
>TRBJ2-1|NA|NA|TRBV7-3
CASSSGLANEQFF
TGTGCCAGCAGCAGTGGACTCGCAAATGAGCAGTTCTTC
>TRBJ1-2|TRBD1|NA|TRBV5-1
CASSNGQGIYGYTF
TGCGCCAGCAGCAATGGACAGGGTATCTATGGCTACACCTTC
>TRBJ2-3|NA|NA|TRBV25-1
CASCREITDTQYF
TGTGCCAGCTGCCGGGAGATCACAGATACGCAGTATTTT
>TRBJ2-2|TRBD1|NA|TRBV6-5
CASSPTGTTGELFF
TGTGCCAGCAGTCCGACAGGGACGACCGGGGAGCTGTTTTTT
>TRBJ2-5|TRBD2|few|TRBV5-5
CASKIETSGPQETQYF
TGTGCCAGCAAAATCGAGACTAGCGGGCCACAAGAGACCCAGTACTTC
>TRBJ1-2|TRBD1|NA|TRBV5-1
CASSPTGDGYTF
TGCGCCAGCAGCCCAACAGGGGATGGCTACACCTTC
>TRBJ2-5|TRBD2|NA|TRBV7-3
CASSLADSSGRGDQETQYF
TGTGCCAGCAGCTTGGCCGATTCTAGCGGGAGGGGCGATCAAGAGACCCAGTACTTC
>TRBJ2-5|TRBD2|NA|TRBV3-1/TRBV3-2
CASSQDRASGNQETQYF
TGTGCCAGCAGCCAAGATCGAGCTAGCGGAAACCAAGAGACCCAGTACTTC
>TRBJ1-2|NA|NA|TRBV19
CATKLGGRNLEDYGYTF
TGTGCCACCAAACTTGGAGGGCGAAACCTCGAAGACTATGGCTACACCTTC
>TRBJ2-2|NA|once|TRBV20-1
CSASYAGRRTGELFF
TGCAGTGCTAGTTACGCGGGGCGCCGGACCGGGGAGCTGTTTTTT
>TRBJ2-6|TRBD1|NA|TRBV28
CASSLFSSPGQGLDVLTF
TGTGCCAGCAGTTTATTCTCCTCCCCGGGACAGGGGCTAGACGTCCTGACTTTC
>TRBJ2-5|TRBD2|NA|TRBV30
CAWNRRGDAQYF
TGTGCCTGGAATCGACGGGGGGACGCCCAGTACTTC
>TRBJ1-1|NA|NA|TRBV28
CASSFEGAGDRRAFF
TGTGCCAGCAGTTTTGAAGGAGCCGGGGATCGGCGAGCTTTCTTT
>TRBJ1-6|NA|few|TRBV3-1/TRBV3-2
CASSPGPGSPLHF
TGTGCCAGCAGCCCAGGACCGGGATCACCCCTCCACTTT
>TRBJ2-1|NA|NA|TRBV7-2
CASSLSSSSYNEQFF
TGTGCCAGCAGCTTATCATCGAGCTCCTACAATGAGCAGTTCTTC
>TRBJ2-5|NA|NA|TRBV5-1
CASSFRGGPEETQYF
TGCGCCAGCAGCTTTAGGGGGGGGCCCGAAGAGACCCAGTACTTC
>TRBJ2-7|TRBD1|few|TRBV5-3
CARSLVDRVYYEQYF
TGTGCCAGAAGCTTGGTGGACAGGGTATACTACGAGCAGTACTTC
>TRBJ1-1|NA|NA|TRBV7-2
CASSLALFGTGGTEAFF
TGTGCCAGCAGCTTAGCGCTTTTTGGCACCGGAGGGACTGAAGCTTTCTTT
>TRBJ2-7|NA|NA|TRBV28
CASRGRGSYEQYF
TGTGCCAGCAGGGGCAGGGGCTCCTACGAGCAGTACTTC
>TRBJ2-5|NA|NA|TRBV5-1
CASSLAQGETQYF
TGCGCCAGCAGCTTGGCCCAGGGTGAGACCCAGTACTTC
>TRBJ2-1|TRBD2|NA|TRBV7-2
CASSPGLASNEQFF
TGTGCCAGCAGCCCGGGACTAGCCTCCAATGAGCAGTTCTTC
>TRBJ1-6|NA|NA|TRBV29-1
CSVADWPNSPLHF
TGCAGCGTGGCCGATTGGCCTAATTCACCCCTCCACTTT
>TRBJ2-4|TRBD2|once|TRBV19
CASSFGTSGTLAKNIQYF
TGTGCCAGTAGTTTCGGGACTAGCGGTACCTTAGCCAAAAACATTCAGTACTTC
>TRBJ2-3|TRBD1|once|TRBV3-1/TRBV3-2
CASSQADRGTDTQYF
TGTGCCAGCAGCCAAGCCGACAGGGGCACAGATACGCAGTATTTT
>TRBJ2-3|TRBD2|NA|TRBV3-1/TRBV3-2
CASSQEGIAGGETDTQYF
TGTGCCAGCAGCCAAGAGGGGATAGCGGGGGGGGAGACAGATACGCAGTATTTT
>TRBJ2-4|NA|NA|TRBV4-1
CASSQDYAKNIQYF
TGCGCCAGCAGCCAAGACTATGCCAAAAACATTCAGTACTTC
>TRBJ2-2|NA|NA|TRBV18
CASCSANTGELFF
TGTGCCAGCTGTTCAGCGAACACCGGGGAGCTGTTTTTT
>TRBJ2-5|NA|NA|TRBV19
CASSRRGETQYF
TGTGCCAGTAGTAGAAGGGGGGAGACCCAGTACTTC
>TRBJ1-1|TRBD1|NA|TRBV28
CASSLRDRVNTEAFF
TGTGCCAGCAGTCTGCGGGACAGGGTTAACACTGAAGCTTTCTTT
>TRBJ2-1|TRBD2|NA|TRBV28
CASSTDGYWEGLNEQFF
TGTGCCAGCAGTACCGACGGGTACTGGGAGGGCCTCAATGAGCAGTTCTTC
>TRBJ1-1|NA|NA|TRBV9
CASSPLGGDTEAFF
TGTGCCAGCAGCCCCCTGGGAGGTGACACTGAAGCTTTCTTT
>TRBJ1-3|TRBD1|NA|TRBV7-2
CASSEGTGAIGNTIYF
TGTGCCAGCAGCGAGGGGACAGGGGCAATAGGAAACACCATATATTTT
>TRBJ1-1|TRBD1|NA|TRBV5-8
CASAGQENTEAFF
TGTGCCTCTGCAGGACAGGAGAACACTGAAGCTTTCTTT
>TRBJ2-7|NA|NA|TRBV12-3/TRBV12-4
CASSLPPGYEQYF
TGTGCCAGCAGTTTACCTCCGGGCTACGAGCAGTACTTC
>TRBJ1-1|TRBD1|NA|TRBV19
CASREQGAPWSEAFF
TGTGCCAGTAGAGAACAGGGGGCACCCTGGTCAGAAGCTTTCTTT
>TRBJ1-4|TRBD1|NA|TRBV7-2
CASSKQGAIEKLFF
TGTGCCAGTTCAAAACAGGGGGCGATTGAAAAACTGTTTTTT
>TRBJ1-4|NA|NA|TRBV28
CATSDTGIWEKLFF
TGTGCCACCTCAGACACAGGGATTTGGGAAAAACTGTTTTTT